Following are 20 T cell receptor beta chains from one sample sequenced in a study of CD8 T cells in ankylosing spondylitis. One entry per CDR3 protein results from TCRdb running MiXCR on the 5' RACE reads. The table includes about 250,000 distinct CDR3 sequences, about 30% detected once. Sequenced sample: blood, either unsorted or a sorted T cell fraction (not recorded which). The receptors here all came from a male donor with ankylosing spondylitis or in good health (not recorded which).

CDR3 in amino acids: CASSEPTGIIYEQYF. In nucleotides, the CDR3 is TGTGCCAGCAGTGAACCGACAGGGATCATTTACGAGCAGTACTTC. This chain connects TRBV2 to TRBJ2-7; 7 nucleotides line up with TRBD1. The trim removed 2 bases at V and 4 bases at J, leaving 8 bases unmatched. Germline V CDR1 and CDR2: SNHLY, FYNNEI. This CDR3 contains 15 residues.

This clonotype was picked up a small number of times. The chain joins TRBV12-3 or TRBV12-4 to TRBJ2-3; the D is unclear. V shed 4 bases and J shed 2 bases, with 10 bases lying between them. The CDR3 runs to 14 residues. The chain's CDR3 is CASSSHTITDTQYF. CDR3 bases: TGTGCCAGCAGTTCTCATACGATCACAGATACGCAGTATTTT.

This chain uses TRBV20-1 with TRBJ2-7; TRBD2 agrees at 9 bases. V was pared by 6 bases and J by 0 bases, with 12 bases of the junction left unmatched. Germline V lookup: CDR1 DFQATT, CDR2 SNEGSKA (reference sequence). There are 16 residues in the CDR3. The CDR3 coding sequence is TGCAGTGCCTCGGGGCTTAGCGGGGGACGCTCCTACGAGCAGTACTTC. It translates to CSASGLSGGRSYEQYF.

This clonotype was counted only a few times. This chain links TRBV10-3 with TRBJ2-3; 8 bases map to TRBD2. Germline V lookup: CDR1 ENHRY, CDR2 SYGVKD. CDR3 length equals 16 residues. V shed 10 bases and J 0 bases; nucleotides not matched to a gene: 12. The CDR3 loop reads CATLRGSGGSTDTQYF. CDR3 nucleotides: TGTGCCACCCTGAGGGGGAGCGGGGGAAGCACAGATACGCAGTATTTT.

This rearrangement joins TRBV7-9 to TRBJ2-1; D perhaps matches TRBD2 (5 bases). The CDR3 is 15 residues long. CDR1 and CDR2 (germline): SEHNR, FQNEAQ (reference sequence). V lost 6 bases and J lost 1, with 13 bases in between. The CDR3 loop is CASSSRLRSYNEQFF. The CDR3 DNA sequence: TGTGCCAGCAGTTCACGACTAAGGTCCTACAATGAGCAGTTCTTC.

This clonotype has a handful of counts. The chain has TRBV7-3 and TRBJ2-3, with 8 nucleotides matching TRBD1. Germline-derived CDR1 and CDR2 are SGHTA and FQGTGA. V lost 5 bases to trimming and J lost 0 bases; unmatched junction nucleotides: 4. This CDR3 has 15 residues. The CDR3: CASSGDRGSTDTQYF. Written as DNA, the CDR3 is TGTGCCAGCAGCGGCGACAGGGGAAGCACAGATACGCAGTATTTT.

This clonotype was seen a few times. V usage is TRBV7-2 and J usage is TRBJ2-1; no clear D. V lost 5 bases to trimming and J lost 10 bases, with 21 bases between them. The CDR3 totals 15 residues. In germline, CDR1 is SGHTA, CDR2 FQGNSA. The DNA for the CDR3 is TGTGCCAGCAGCCCAACCTCTGAGACGAGGTCGGAGCAGTTCTTC. As protein: CASSPTSETRSEQFF.

V is TRBV12-3 or TRBV12-4 and J is TRBJ2-3; 8 bases match TRBD2. The length of the CDR3 is 16 residues. V was clipped by 2 bases and J by 3 bases; unmatched bases: 7. The CDR3: CASSLFHGGDTDTQYF. CDR3 sequence (DNA): TGTGCCAGCAGTTTATTCCACGGGGGGGATACAGATACGCAGTATTTT.

This clonotype was seen a single time. The junction departs from germline at one end; a sequencing error may be responsible. The chain recombines TRBV7-9 with TRBJ2-1; 10 positions match TRBD2. The CDR3 sequence is 15 residues long. Germline values: CDR1 SEHNR, CDR2 FQNEAQ (reference sequence). CDR3 sequence reads: CASSVAGGYRDEQFF. Here the CDR3 DNA reads TGTGCCAGCAGCGTAGCGGGGGGTTATCGCGATGAGCAGTTCTTC.

The rearrangement links TRBV9 to TRBJ1-2; D not certain. Trimming removed 7 bases from V and 4 bases from J, with 11 bases in between. The germline V gene encodes CDR1 SGDLS and CDR2 YYNGEE. CDR3 length: 12 amino acids. CDR3 DNA sequence: TGTGCCAGCTTCTCGGTACTCTATGGCTACACCTTC. It encodes CASFSVLYGYTF.

This chain uses TRBV6-1 with TRBJ2-1; D is unresolved. Trimming shortened V by 5 bases and J by 1 base, and 6 bases separated the two germline ends. CDR1 is MNHNS and CDR2 is SASEGT in the germline V gene. This CDR3 region has 13 residues. The CDR3: CASSQKSYNEQFF. The CDR3 bases are TGTGCCAGCAGTCAGAAGTCCTACAATGAGCAGTTCTTC.

This clonotype was counted only a few times. The rearrangement links TRBV12-3 or TRBV12-4 to TRBJ2-7, with 9 bases that match TRBD2. V was clipped by 8 bases and J by 5 bases; unmatched bases: 13. The CDR3 contains 15 residues. The CDR3 region has the DNA TGTGCCAGCTCCGATCGCGGCGGGGGGGACGACGAGCAGTACTTC. Residues: CASSDRGGGDDEQYF.

The chain couples TRBV5-1 to TRBJ2-1, with 7 bases identical to TRBD1. CDR1 SGHRS and CDR2 YFSETQ come from the germline V gene. The CDR3 contains 15 residues. Trimming took 4 bases from V and 2 from J; bases not matched to a gene: 6. The CDR3: CASSPGTEPYNEQFF. As DNA, the CDR3 is TGCGCCAGCAGCCCCGGGACAGAGCCCTACAATGAGCAGTTCTTC.

The chain has TRBV10-3 and TRBJ2-5, with 9 bases lining up with TRBD2. Germline trimming cut 0 bases from V and 4 bases from J; bases unmatched to any gene: 9. Germline CDR1 ENHRY, CDR2 SYGVKD. CDR3 length: 17 amino acids. The CDR3 DNA follows: TGTGCCATCAGTGAGTCTGGGTCTAGCGGGGATGGAGAGACCCAGTACTTC. It translates to CAISESGSSGDGETQYF.

The V gene is TRBV24-1, the J gene TRBJ2-4; D possibly corresponds to TRBD1 (6 bases). The germline V gene has CDR1 KGHDR and CDR2 SFDVKD. Trimming left V 4 bases short and J 9 bases short, with 12 bases between. The CDR3 loop spans 13 amino acids. In nucleotides, the CDR3 is TGTGCCACCAGTGAGGACAGCATGTCCATTCAGTACTTC. This encodes CATSEDSMSIQYF.

This sequence joins TRBV29-1 and TRBJ2-3; D is ambiguous. This CDR3 has 14 amino acids. The germline V gene has CDR1 SQVTM and CDR2 ANQGSEA. V dropped 6 bases and J dropped 1 base, with 14 bases sitting between them. Here the CDR3 DNA reads TGCAGCGTCAGAACATGGGCGGGCACAGATACGCAGTATTTT. This codes for CSVRTWAGTDTQYF.

V is TRBV2 and J is TRBJ2-7; tentative D call: TRBD1 (5 bases). The ends were cut back, 8 bases at V and 2 bases at J, with 19 bases in the middle. The germline V gene has CDR1 SNHLY and CDR2 FYNNEI. This CDR3 is 15 amino acids long. CDR3 nucleotide sequence: TGTGCCAGCGAAGGATCGACAGACCTAACCTACGAGCAGTACTTC. Translation: CASEGSTDLTYEQYF.

The J gene is TRBJ2-1, the V gene TRBV4-2; D perhaps matches TRBD1 (5 bases). The CDR3 sequence is 15 residues long. Between the trimmed V and J ends, which lost 6 bases and 8 bases, there was a span of 20 bases. The germline gives CDR1 LGHNA, CDR2 YNFKEQ. The CDR3 sequence: CASSRTLSGFDEQFF. CDR3 DNA sequence: TGTGCCAGCAGTCGCACCCTCTCAGGGTTCGATGAGCAGTTCTTC.

The chain combines TRBV5-1 with TRBJ2-7; D remains unclear. V shed 0 bases and J shed 3 bases, with 10 bases lying between them. From germline, CDR1 is SGHRS and CDR2 YFSETQ. This CDR3 spans 14 amino acids. CDR3 sequence (DNA): TGCGCCAGCAGCTTGGCCACGAACGTCTACGAGCAGTACTTC. This sequence encodes CASSLATNVYEQYF.

This chain's CDR3 is CSARTGVREQYF. Written as DNA, the CDR3 is TGCAGTGCTAGAACCGGGGTACGGGAGCAGTACTTC. The chain combines TRBV20-1 with TRBJ2-7; tentatively, D is TRBD2 (5 bases). V lost 2 bases and J 7 bases, leaving 12 bases between the germline ends. Per the germline V gene, CDR1 is DFQATT and CDR2 is SNEGSKA (reference sequence). The CDR3 sequence is 12 residues long.